Presented here are 9 T cell receptor beta chains from one specimen sequenced in a study of shared clonotypes between healthy human individuals (dated by TCRdb to about 2020). The method behind the library was the immunoSEQ multiplex PCR assay. TCRdb holds this immuneACCESS table with in-frame rearrangements only. Some clones are missing; in checked studies, unresolved V genes explain under half, and the rest has no known cause. The table for this sample lists 300,000 or so clones; roughly 70% of them were counted only once. About 9.3% of the sample is held by the ten biggest clonotypes. The specimen sequenced was memory CD4+ T cells sorted from blood. The sample's cell subset or site label, in plain terms: CD45RA-negative fraction. Source of these receptors: a young man in good health.

The J gene is TRBJ2-7, the V gene TRBV4-1; 7 bases match TRBD2. The CDR3 runs to 18 residues. The V gene end was trimmed by 4 bases and the J gene end by 0 bases; junction bases not matched to a gene: 15. Germline CDR1 and CDR2: MGHRA and YSYEKL. The CDR3 DNA reads TGCGCCAGCAGCCGAGGACTAGAGTTTGCGGTGGGCTCCTACGAGCAGTACTTC. This encodes CASSRGLEFAVGSYEQYF.

The V and J genes are TRBV29-1 and TRBJ2-7, with 7 positions matching TRBD2. The CDR3 totals 14 residues. CDR1 is SQVTM and CDR2 is ANQGSEA in the germline V gene. With 5 bases clipped from V and 6 bases from J, the junction kept 13 bases outside the gene matches. CDR3 sequence: CSVRRLAGGVEQYF. DNA of the CDR3: TGCAGCGTTCGCAGACTAGCCGGTGGGGTCGAGCAGTACTTC.

The chain joins TRBV19 to TRBJ1-3; D call uncertain. Trimming stripped 7 bases from V and 0 bases from J, with 4 bases between. Germline CDR1 LNHDA, CDR2 SQIVND (reference sequence). CDR3 length: 12 amino acids. The CDR3 nucleotides read TGTGCCAGTACTAGCTCTGGAAACACCATATATTTT. Its protein is CASTSSGNTIYF. Complete variable domain (other parts from reference TRBV19 and TRBJ1-3): DGGITQSPKYLFRKEGQNVTLSCEQNLNHDAMYWYRQDPGQGLRLIYYSQIVNDFQKGDIAEGYSVSREKKESFPLTVTSAQKNPTAFYLCASTSSGNTIYFGEGSWLTVV.

This sequence joins TRBV6-1 and TRBJ1-2; 7 nucleotides match TRBD1. V was clipped by 1 base and J by 6 bases; unmatched bases: 8. This CDR3 spans 15 amino acids. Germline V CDR1 and CDR2: MNHNS, SASEGT. This chain's CDR3 is CASSEVMQRGHGYTF. CDR3 nucleotide sequence: TGTGCCAGCAGTGAAGTCATGCAAAGGGGGCATGGCTACACCTTC.

CDR3 coding DNA: TGCAGTGCCCCTGGTCCCCACGGAAACACCATATATTTT. It is translated as CSAPGPHGNTIYF. This chain connects TRBV29-1 to TRBJ1-3, with D hard to call. The CDR3 extends over 13 amino acids. Germline V lookup: CDR1 SQVTM, CDR2 ANQGSEA. Using reference TRBV29-1 and TRBJ1-3 for the parts outside the CDR3, the full variable domain is SAVISQKPSRDICQRGTSLTIQCQVDSQVTMMFWYRQQPGQSLTLIATANQGSEATYESGFVIDKFPISRPNLTFSTLTVSNMSPEDSSIYLCSAPGPHGNTIYFGEGSWLTVV.

This sequence joins TRBV7-2 and TRBJ2-7, with D perhaps TRBD1 (5 bases). The V gene's germline CDR1 is SGHTA and CDR2 FQGNSA. The CDR3 is 15 amino acids. V was trimmed by 5 bases and J by 12 bases, leaving 26 bases between them. The DNA for the CDR3 is TGTGCCAGCAGCCGGGCATCGGACGGACATACGGGTCCGTACTTC. Translation gives CASSRASDGHTGPYF.

V usage is TRBV27 and J usage is TRBJ2-1, with 8 bases aligning to TRBD2. There are 16 residues in the CDR3. V lost 5 bases to trimming and J lost 7 bases; unmatched junction nucleotides: 13. From germline, CDR1 is MNHEY and CDR2 SMNVEV (reference sequence). The CDR3: CASSLRRRVAGNEQFF. As DNA, the CDR3 is TGTGCCAGCAGTCTGAGGCGGCGGGTAGCGGGAAATGAGCAGTTCTTC.

The genes are TRBV2 and TRBJ1-4, with 7 bases aligning to TRBD1. V trimming: 6 bases; J trimming: 5 bases; junction bases outside the gene matches: 9. CDR1 and CDR2 (germline): SNHLY, FYNNEI. The CDR3 runs 15 residues. The CDR3 bases are TGTGCCAGCAGAAACCTCCAGGGGGGGAATGAAAAACTGTTTTTT. Translated, it gives CASRNLQGGNEKLFF. The full variable domain, with the rest looked up from reference TRBV2 and TRBJ1-4, is EPEVTQTPSHQVTQMGQEVILRCVPISNHLYFYWYRQILGQKVEFLVSFYNNEISEKSEIFDDQFSVERPDGSNFTLKIRSTKLEDSAMYFCASRNLQGGNEKLFFGSGTQLSVL.

This clone was observed many times. J is TRBJ2-1 and V is TRBV6-5; 12 bases fit TRBD2. Germline loops: CDR1 MNHEY, CDR2 SVGAGI. The J segment lost 7 bases and the V segment lost 6 bases, leaving 7 bases of the junction unmatched. The CDR3 loop spans 15 amino acids. The CDR3 here is CASRSRLAGDNEQFF. In DNA, the CDR3 is TGTGCCAGCAGATCTCGACTAGCGGGAGATAATGAGCAGTTCTTC.